The 31 T cell receptor beta chains below were found in one sample sequenced in a study of CD8 T cells in Susac syndrome. The RNA input was 0.5 to 1 ug, and it was reverse transcribed with random hexamers. TCRdb re-analysed the immunoSEQ multiplex PCR reads in MiXCR, keeping a single row per CDR3 protein. Among around 300,000 distinct CDR3 sequences listed, 85% were seen once. The source material was CD8+ T cells from PBMCs. These receptors were obtained from a human donor with multiple sclerosis.

The chain links TRBV6-1 to TRBJ2-7, with 10 nucleotides matching TRBD1. The CDR3 totals 18 residues. The ends lost 6 bases at V and 0 bases at J; junction bases unmatched: 14. Germline CDR1 is MNHNS and CDR2 is SASEGT. CDR3 coding DNA: TGTGCCAGCAGCACAGACAGGGGGCGGCCCCGGGGCTCCTACGAGCAGTACTTC. Protein product: CASSTDRGRPRGSYEQYF.

V is TRBV6-2 or TRBV6-3 and J is TRBJ1-5; D gene uncertain. CDR1 is MNHEY and CDR2 is SVGEGT in the germline V gene. The CDR3 length is 17 residues. Deletions cut 6 bases from V and 0 bases from J, with 18 bases between. This CDR3 reads CASRLGSPSDSNQPQHF. Here the CDR3 DNA reads TGTGCCAGCAGACTCGGAAGCCCCTCAGATAGCAATCAGCCCCAGCATTTT.

This sequence joins TRBV25-1 and TRBJ2-7, with 7 bases aligning to TRBD1. Germline V gene data show CDR1 as MGHDK and CDR2 as SYGVNS. This CDR3 has 11 amino acids. V lost 8 bases and J lost 5; bases outside the gene matches: 3. The CDR3 DNA reads as TGTGCCAGCGGACAGGCCCACGAGCAGTACTTC. Its protein product is CASGQAHEQYF.

The rearrangement joins TRBV20-1 to TRBJ2-3, with 10 bases fitting TRBD2. This CDR3 comprises 18 residues. Germline values: CDR1 DFQATT, CDR2 SNEGSKA (reference sequence). Unmatched junction bases numbered 9, after V lost 0 bases and J lost 0 bases. This chain's CDR3 is CSARDPSSGRPSTDTQYF. CDR3 DNA sequence: TGCAGTGCTAGAGATCCTTCTAGCGGGAGACCTAGCACAGATACGCAGTATTTT.

This clonotype was seen more than once but under ten times. The chain joins TRBV19 to TRBJ2-7, with 7 bases matching TRBD1. The germline gives CDR1 LNHDA, CDR2 SQIVND (reference sequence). The J segment lost 5 bases and the V segment lost 5 bases, leaving 9 bases of the junction unmatched. The CDR3 contains 14 residues. The chain's CDR3 is CASSPLQGNHEQYF. The CDR3 region has the DNA TGTGCCAGTAGTCCTCTACAGGGGAACCACGAGCAGTACTTC.

This sequence joins TRBV6-1 and TRBJ2-1; D ambiguous. CDR1 is MNHNS, CDR2 SASEGT, per germline. This CDR3 is 17 amino acids long. The V end was cut by 4 bases, the J end by 4 bases, with 20 bases between. CDR3 nucleotide sequence: TGTGCCAGCAGTGGATACGTGACTGAAGCTATTTACAATGAGCAGTTCTTC. It specifies CASSGYVTEAIYNEQFF.

The chain has TRBV5-1 and TRBJ2-7, with 8 bases identical to TRBD1. This CDR3 comprises 13 residues. V lost 4 bases and J lost 5; bases outside the gene matches: 5. The germline V gene has CDR1 SGHRS and CDR2 YFSETQ. The CDR3 DNA reads as TGCGCCAGCAGCACGGGACAGGACCACGAGCAGTACTTC. Translated: CASSTGQDHEQYF.

The chain couples TRBV6-2 or TRBV6-3 to TRBJ1-2; D remains unclear. The length of the CDR3 is 13 residues. Per germline, CDR1 MNHEY and CDR2 SVGEGT. Trimming pared 0 bases from V and 5 bases from J, leaving 7 bases between. The CDR3 DNA is TGTGCCAGCAGTTACTCGACGGCGTATGGCTACACCTTC. Its translation is CASSYSTAYGYTF.

The gene calls are TRBV20-1 and TRBJ2-7, with 16 bases that match TRBD2. The trim removed 6 bases at V and 3 bases at J, leaving 8 bases unmatched. This CDR3 is 16 amino acids long. Per germline, CDR1 DFQATT and CDR2 SNEGSKA (reference sequence). DNA of the CDR3: TGCAGTGCCAGGACCGGGACTAGCGGGAGGGTCTACGAGCAGTACTTC. Its translation: CSARTGTSGRVYEQYF.

This clonotype turned up a few times. The rearrangement joins TRBV27 to TRBJ2-3, with D perhaps matching TRBD1 (6 bases). Trimming left V 0 bases short and J 1 base short, with 11 bases between. The CDR3 sequence is 16 residues long. CDR1 is MNHEY, CDR2 SMNVEV, per germline (reference sequence). Here the CDR3 reads CASSLSLPGGTDTQYF. In nucleotides, the CDR3 is TGTGCCAGCAGTTTATCTCTCCCAGGGGGCACAGATACGCAGTATTTT.

This clonotype occurred once. V usage is TRBV5-5 and J usage is TRBJ2-1, with 7 nucleotides matching TRBD2. The CDR3 runs to 17 residues. The junction had 11 bases not matched to a gene; V was cut back by 0 bases and J by 5 bases. Germline V CDR1 and CDR2: SGHKS, YYEKEE (reference sequence). The chain's CDR3 is CASSLAPWGGIDNEQFF. DNA of the CDR3: TGTGCCAGCAGCTTGGCCCCCTGGGGGGGGATCGACAATGAGCAGTTCTTC.

The gene calls are TRBV5-1 and TRBJ2-2; TRBD2 is a possible D gene (6 bases). V was shortened by 9 bases and J by 1 base, with 16 bases between the two germline ends. CDR1 is SGHRS, CDR2 YFSETQ, per germline. The CDR3 has 15 residues. This chain's CDR3 is CATSGEPGNTGELFF. In nucleotides, the CDR3 is TGCGCCACCTCGGGGGAGCCTGGGAACACCGGGGAGCTGTTTTTT.

The rearrangement joins TRBV30 to TRBJ1-2; possibly TRBD1 for D (5 bases). Germline CDR1 and CDR2: GTSNPN and SVGIG (reference sequence). V was trimmed by 3 bases and J by 5 bases, leaving 13 bases between them. CDR3 length equals 13 residues. This CDR3 is CAWSPTGLYGYTF. CDR3 bases: TGTGCCTGGAGCCCAACAGGTCTATATGGCTACACCTTC. Looking up the rest from reference TRBV30 and TRBJ1-2 gives the full variable domain: SQTIHQWPATLVQPVGSPLSLECTVEGTSNPNLYWYRQAAGRGLQLLFYSVGIGQISSEVPQNLSASRPQDRQFILSSKKLLLSDSGFYLCAWSPTGLYGYTFGSGTRLTVV.

J is TRBJ2-1 and V is TRBV14, with D maybe TRBD2 (6 bases). The germline CDR1 and CDR2 sequences are SGHDN and FVKESK. V dropped 4 bases and J dropped 3 bases, with 10 bases sitting between them. This CDR3 is 14 amino acids long. The DNA of the CDR3 is TGTGCCAGCAGCCTCTTCGGGGGCTACAATGAGCAGTTCTTC. As protein: CASSLFGGYNEQFF.

The chain uses TRBV30 and TRBJ1-1; D unclear. Germline CDR1 and CDR2: GTSNPN and SVGIG (reference sequence). This CDR3 has 11 amino acids. Trimming removed 4 bases from V and 0 bases from J, with 3 bases in between. CDR3 in amino acids: CAWTVNTEAFF. The CDR3 coding sequence is TGTGCCTGGACAGTGAACACTGAAGCTTTCTTT.

The V gene is TRBV4-3, the J gene TRBJ1-1; D gene ambiguous. The CDR3 contains 13 residues. The V and J ends lost 4 bases and 8 bases respectively, with 14 bases between them. From germline, CDR1 is LGHNA and CDR2 YSLEER. This CDR3 is CASSPLTPVEAFF. CDR3 nucleotide sequence: TGCGCCAGCAGCCCTTTGACCCCAGTAGAAGCTTTCTTT.

This chain links TRBV4-3 with TRBJ1-1; 9 positions agree with TRBD1. CDR3 length: 15 amino acids. Unmatched junction bases numbered 9, after V lost 5 bases and J lost 5 bases. From germline, CDR1 is LGHNA and CDR2 YSLEER. The CDR3 region has the DNA TGCGCCAGCAGCTACCTGGACAGGGGAGAAACTGAAGCTTTCTTT. The encoded protein is CASSYLDRGETEAFF.

This clonotype was counted only a few times. The chain is built from TRBV4-3 and TRBJ2-7; 9 nucleotides match TRBD1. Germline V gene lookup returns CDR1 LGHNA and CDR2 YSLEER. The V and J ends lost 0 bases and 4 bases, in that order; junction bases with no gene match: 4. The CDR3 consists of 15 residues. The CDR3 sequence is CASSQDRDRAYEQYF. CDR3 sequence (DNA): TGCGCCAGCAGCCAAGATAGGGACAGGGCTTACGAGCAGTACTTC.

This chain links TRBV6-1 with TRBJ2-6, with 7 bases that match TRBD2. CDR1 MNHNS and CDR2 SASEGT come from the germline V gene. The CDR3 consists of 19 residues. V gave up 2 bases and J gave up 0 bases; unmatched junction bases: 10. CDR3 loop: CASSEYGGGYTSGANVLTF. DNA of the CDR3: TGTGCCAGCAGTGAATATGGGGGGGGTTATACCTCTGGGGCCAACGTCCTGACTTTC.

The chain carries TRBV4-3 and TRBJ2-3; 7 nucleotides agree with TRBD2. The length of the CDR3 is 15 residues. The V segment lost 4 bases and the J segment 0 bases; nucleotides outside the gene matches: 4. Germline V gene sequence: CDR1 LGHNA, CDR2 YSLEER. CDR3 sequence: CASSLNSGSTDTQYF. The CDR3 nucleotides are TGCGCCAGCAGCCTAAATAGCGGGAGCACAGATACGCAGTATTTT.

V usage is TRBV4-3 and J usage is TRBJ2-3, with a tentative D call TRBD2 (6 bases). CDR1 and CDR2 from the germline V gene are LGHNA and YSLEER. This CDR3 contains 18 residues. V gave up 0 bases and J gave up 3 bases, with 19 bases separating them. CDR3 DNA sequence: TGCGCCAGCAGCCAAGATAGGGACTGGGGCCTTGGGACAGATACGCAGTATTTT. This gives the protein CASSQDRDWGLGTDTQYF.

The chain employs TRBV10-1 and TRBJ2-1, with TRBD2 matching 8 bases. Trimming cost V 2 bases and J 7 bases; bases outside gene matches: 4. Germline values: CDR1 WNHNN, CDR2 SYGVQD (reference sequence). The CDR3 length is 14 residues. The CDR3 sequence: CASSEVLAGNEQFF. The CDR3 bases are TGCGCCAGCAGTGAGGTCCTAGCGGGTAATGAGCAGTTCTTC.

J is TRBJ2-7 and V is TRBV4-3; D might be TRBD1 or TRBD2, each matching 5 bases. Trimming took 0 bases from V and 2 from J, leaving 17 bases between them. Germline CDR1 and CDR2: LGHNA and YSLEER. The CDR3 length is 17 residues. CDR3 region: CASSQDAGTEIPYEQYF. The CDR3 DNA reads as TGCGCCAGCAGCCAAGATGCAGGGACGGAGATTCCCTACGAGCAGTACTTC.

In this sample, this clonotype turned up a few times. This chain joins TRBV19 and TRBJ2-1; the D gene is possibly TRBD2 (6 bases). The CDR3 is made up of 15 amino acids. V was pared by 7 bases and J by 0 bases, with 13 bases between. CDR1 and CDR2 (germline): LNHDA, SQIVND (reference sequence). Here the CDR3 DNA reads TGTGCCAGTACCCCCGGAGGGAGCTCCTACAATGAGCAGTTCTTC. Translated: CASTPGGSSYNEQFF. The full variable domain, with the rest looked up from reference TRBV19 and TRBJ2-1, is DGGITQSPKYLFRKEGQNVTLSCEQNLNHDAMYWYRQDPGQGLRLIYYSQIVNDFQKGDIAEGYSVSREKKESFPLTVTSAQKNPTAFYLCASTPGGSSYNEQFFGPGTRLTVL.

The chain employs TRBV7-2 and TRBJ1-1; weak D call: TRBD1 (6 bases). The CDR3 extends over 13 amino acids. The germline gives CDR1 SGHTA, CDR2 FQGNSA. V was trimmed by 5 bases and J by 3 bases, leaving 10 bases between them. The DNA for the CDR3 is TGTGCCAGCAGCCCCGGGACATACACTGAAGCTTTCTTT. Encoded protein: CASSPGTYTEAFF.

This chain uses TRBV7-8 with TRBJ2-3; maybe TRBD2 (6 bases). The CDR3 extends over 15 amino acids. Trimming shortened V by 5 bases and J by 2 bases, and 14 bases separated the two germline ends. Per the germline V gene, CDR1 is SGHVS and CDR2 is FQNEAQ. CDR3: CASSLSSVHTDTQYF. The CDR3 DNA reads as TGTGCCAGCAGCCTTTCTAGCGTCCACACAGATACGCAGTATTTT.

The V and J genes are TRBV28 and TRBJ2-2; D may be TRBD2 (5 bases). V dropped 6 bases and J dropped 2 bases, with 13 bases sitting between them. Germline assignment: CDR1 MDHEN and CDR2 SYDVKM. This CDR3 region has 15 residues. The DNA of the CDR3 is TGTGCCAGCAGCGCTCCTAGCAGTAACACCGGGGAGCTGTTTTTT. This translates into CASSAPSSNTGELFF.

For this clonotype: A read error may produce the germline difference seen at one junction end. J is TRBJ2-1 and V is TRBV6-1; unclear D gene. The germline V gene encodes CDR1 MNHNS and CDR2 SASEGT. The CDR3 is 13 amino acids. The CDR3 region has the DNA TGTGCCAGCTACCGTTTTGGCTACAATGAGCAGTCCTTC. Translated: CASYRFGYNEQSF.

The chain recombines TRBV7-8 with TRBJ2-7, with 10 nucleotides matching TRBD2. This CDR3 spans 14 amino acids. From germline, CDR1 is SGHVS and CDR2 FQNEAQ. Trimming at V came to 5 bases and at J to 6 bases, leaving 7 bases not matched to a gene. The CDR3 DNA follows: TGTGCCAGCAGCCCCGAAGCGGGAGGGCGCGAGCAGTACTTC. Protein sequence: CASSPEAGGREQYF.

The gene calls are TRBV29-1 and TRBJ1-2; a possible D gene is TRBD1 (5 bases). The ends were cut back, 6 bases at V and 5 bases at J, with 16 bases in the middle. The CDR3 consists of 13 residues. The germline gives CDR1 SQVTM, CDR2 ANQGSEA. In DNA, the CDR3 is TGCAGCGTGTTGAGGGACGAGGGTTATGGCTACACCTTC. It encodes CSVLRDEGYGYTF.

In this sample, this clonotype turned up once. The chain links TRBV30 to TRBJ1-1; unclear D gene. CDR1 and CDR2 (germline): GTSNPN, SVGIG (reference sequence). The CDR3 is 13 residues long. The V and J ends lost 4 bases and 9 bases respectively, with 18 bases between them. In DNA, the CDR3 is TGTGCCTGGACCGATGGAGGCAGCCCTAAAGCTTTCTTT. This encodes CAWTDGGSPKAFF.